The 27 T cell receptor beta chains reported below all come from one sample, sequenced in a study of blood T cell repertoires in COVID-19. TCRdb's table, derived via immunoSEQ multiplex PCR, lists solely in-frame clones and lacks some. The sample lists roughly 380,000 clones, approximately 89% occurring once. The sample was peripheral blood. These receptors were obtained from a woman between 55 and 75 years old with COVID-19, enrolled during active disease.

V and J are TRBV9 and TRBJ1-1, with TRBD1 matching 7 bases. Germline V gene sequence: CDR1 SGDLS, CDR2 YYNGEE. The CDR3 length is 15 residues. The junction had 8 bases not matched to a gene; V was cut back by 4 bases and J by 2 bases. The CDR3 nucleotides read TGTGCCAGCAGCTCAGGAGGGACAGTTAACACTGAAGCTTTCTTT. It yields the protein CASSSGGTVNTEAFF.

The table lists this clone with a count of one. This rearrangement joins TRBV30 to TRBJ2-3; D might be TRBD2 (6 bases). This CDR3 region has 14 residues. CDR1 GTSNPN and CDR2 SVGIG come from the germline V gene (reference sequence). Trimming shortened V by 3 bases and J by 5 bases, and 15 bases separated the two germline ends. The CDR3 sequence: CAWRTRLVGDTQYF. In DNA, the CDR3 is TGTGCCTGGAGGACGAGACTAGTCGGAGATACGCAGTATTTT.

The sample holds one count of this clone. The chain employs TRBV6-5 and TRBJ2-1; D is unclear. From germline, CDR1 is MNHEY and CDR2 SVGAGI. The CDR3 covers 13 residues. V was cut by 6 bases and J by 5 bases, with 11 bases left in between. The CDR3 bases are TGTGCCAGCAGCGGAACAGCTGACAATGAGCAGTTCTTC. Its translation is CASSGTADNEQFF.

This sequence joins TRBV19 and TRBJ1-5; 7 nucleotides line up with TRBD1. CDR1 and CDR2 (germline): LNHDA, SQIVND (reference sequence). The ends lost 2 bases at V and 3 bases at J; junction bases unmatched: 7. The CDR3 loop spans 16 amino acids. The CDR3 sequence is CASSISSGQSNQPQHF. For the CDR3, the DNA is TGTGCCAGTAGTATATCCTCGGGACAGTCCAATCAGCCCCAGCATTTT. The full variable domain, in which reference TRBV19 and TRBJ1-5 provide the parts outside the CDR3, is DGGITQSPKYLFRKEGQNVTLSCEQNLNHDAMYWYRQDPGQGLRLIYYSQIVNDFQKGDIAEGYSVSREKKESFPLTVTSAQKNPTAFYLCASSISSGQSNQPQHFGDGTRLSIL.

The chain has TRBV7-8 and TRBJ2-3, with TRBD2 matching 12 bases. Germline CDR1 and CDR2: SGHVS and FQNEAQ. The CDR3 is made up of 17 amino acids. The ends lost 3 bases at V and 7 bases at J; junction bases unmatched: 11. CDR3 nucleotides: TGTGCCAGCAGCTTCCGGACTAGCGGGGTTGGGGTGTATACGCAGTATTTT. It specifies CASSFRTSGVGVYTQYF.

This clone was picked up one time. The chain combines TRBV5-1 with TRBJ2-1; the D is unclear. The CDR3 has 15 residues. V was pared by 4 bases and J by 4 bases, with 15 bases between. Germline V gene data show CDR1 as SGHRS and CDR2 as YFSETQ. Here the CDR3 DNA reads TGCGCCAGCAGCCCTCTTCGCGGCAGATACAATGAGCAGTTCTTC. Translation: CASSPLRGRYNEQFF.

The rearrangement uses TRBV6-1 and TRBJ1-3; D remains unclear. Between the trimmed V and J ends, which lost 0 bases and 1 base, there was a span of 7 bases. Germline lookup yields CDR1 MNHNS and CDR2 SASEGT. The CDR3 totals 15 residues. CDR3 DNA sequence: TGTGCCAGCAGTGAAGCAATAGCATCTGGAAACACCATATATTTT. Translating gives CASSEAIASGNTIYF.

CDR3 DNA: TGTGCCAGCAGCCGACAGGGATTCCAAGAGACCCAGTACTTC. It translates to CASSRQGFQETQYF. The chain combines TRBV7-9 with TRBJ2-5, with TRBD1 identical over 7 bases. The CDR3 contains 14 residues. Germline V gives CDR1 SEHNR, CDR2 FQNEAQ (reference sequence). J was trimmed by 1 base and V by 5 bases; bases with no gene match: 4.

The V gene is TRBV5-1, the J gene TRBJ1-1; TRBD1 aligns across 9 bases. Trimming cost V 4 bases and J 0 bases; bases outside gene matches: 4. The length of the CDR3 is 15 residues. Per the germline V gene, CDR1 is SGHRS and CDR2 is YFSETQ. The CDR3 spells CASSPTGGMNTEAFF. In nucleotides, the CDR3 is TGCGCCAGCAGCCCGACAGGGGGGATGAACACTGAAGCTTTCTTT.

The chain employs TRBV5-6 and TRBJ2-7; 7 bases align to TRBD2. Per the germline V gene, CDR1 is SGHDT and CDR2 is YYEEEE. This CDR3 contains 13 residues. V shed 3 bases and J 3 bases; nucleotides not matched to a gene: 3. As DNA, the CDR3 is TGTGCCAGCAGCTCAGGGAGGGGCTACGAGCAGTACTTC. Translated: CASSSGRGYEQYF.

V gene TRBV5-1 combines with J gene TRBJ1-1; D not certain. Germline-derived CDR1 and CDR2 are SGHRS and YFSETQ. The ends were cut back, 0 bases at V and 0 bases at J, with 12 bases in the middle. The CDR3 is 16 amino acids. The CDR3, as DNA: TGCGCCAGCAGCTTGGGACACCTGGGCCTGAACACTGAAGCTTTCTTT. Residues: CASSLGHLGLNTEAFF.

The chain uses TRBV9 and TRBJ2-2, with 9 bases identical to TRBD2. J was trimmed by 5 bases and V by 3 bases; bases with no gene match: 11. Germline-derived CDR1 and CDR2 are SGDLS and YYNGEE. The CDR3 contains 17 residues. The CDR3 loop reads CASSGRRGGPVTGELFF. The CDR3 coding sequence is TGTGCCAGCAGCGGGAGGCGGGGGGGCCCTGTGACCGGGGAGCTGTTTTTT.

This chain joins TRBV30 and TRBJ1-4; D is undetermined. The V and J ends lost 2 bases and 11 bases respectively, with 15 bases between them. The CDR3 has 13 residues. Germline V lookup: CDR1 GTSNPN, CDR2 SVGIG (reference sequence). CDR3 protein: CAWSWEVSYKLFF. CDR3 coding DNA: TGTGCCTGGAGTTGGGAGGTTTCGTATAAACTGTTTTTT.

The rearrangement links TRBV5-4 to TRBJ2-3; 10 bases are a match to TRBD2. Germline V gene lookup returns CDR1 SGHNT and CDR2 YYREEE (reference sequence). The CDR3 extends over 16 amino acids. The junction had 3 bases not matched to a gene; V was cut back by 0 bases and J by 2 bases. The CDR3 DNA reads TGTGCCAGCAGCTTGGGGCTAGCGGGGGTCACAGATACGCAGTATTTT. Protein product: CASSLGLAGVTDTQYF.

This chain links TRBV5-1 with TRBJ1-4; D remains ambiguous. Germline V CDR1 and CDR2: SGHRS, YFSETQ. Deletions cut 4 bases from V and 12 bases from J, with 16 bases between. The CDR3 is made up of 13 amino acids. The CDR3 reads CASSLIGDTELFF. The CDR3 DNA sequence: TGCGCCAGCAGCCTCATCGGGGATACAGAACTGTTTTTT. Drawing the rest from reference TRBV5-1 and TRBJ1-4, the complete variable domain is KAGVTQTPRYLIKTRGQQVTLSCSPISGHRSVSWYQQTPGQGLQFLFEYFSETQRNKGNFPGRFSGRQFSNSRSEMNVSTLELGDSALYLCASSLIGDTELFFGSGTQLSVL.

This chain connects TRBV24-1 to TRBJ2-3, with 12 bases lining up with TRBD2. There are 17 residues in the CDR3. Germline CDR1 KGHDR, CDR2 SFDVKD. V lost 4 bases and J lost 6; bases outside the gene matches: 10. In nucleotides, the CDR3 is TGTGCCACCAGTGACAGAGCTAGCGGGGGGGCATTGGATACGCAGTATTTT. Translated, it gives CATSDRASGGALDTQYF.

The CDR3 here is CASSLGGAAHNEQFF. In DNA form, the CDR3 reads TGTGCCAGCAGCTTGGGGGGAGCGGCTCACAATGAGCAGTTCTTC. The rearrangement uses TRBV5-5 and TRBJ2-1; D possibly corresponds to TRBD2 (5 bases). Germline CDR1 and CDR2: SGHKS and YYEKEE (reference sequence). This CDR3 has 15 amino acids. V dropped 0 bases and J dropped 5 bases, with 12 bases sitting between them.

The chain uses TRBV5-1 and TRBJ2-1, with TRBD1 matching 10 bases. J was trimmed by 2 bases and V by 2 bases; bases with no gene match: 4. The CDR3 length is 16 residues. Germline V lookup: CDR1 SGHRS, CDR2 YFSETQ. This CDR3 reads CASSFGTGETYNEQFF. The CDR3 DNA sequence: TGCGCCAGCAGCTTCGGGACAGGGGAAACCTACAATGAGCAGTTCTTC.

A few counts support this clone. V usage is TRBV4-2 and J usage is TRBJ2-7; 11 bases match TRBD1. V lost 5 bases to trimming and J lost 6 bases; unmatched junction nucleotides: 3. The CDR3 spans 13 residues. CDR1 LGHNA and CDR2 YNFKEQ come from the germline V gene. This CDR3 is CASSYGQGAEQYF. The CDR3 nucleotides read TGTGCCAGCAGCTACGGACAGGGGGCCGAGCAGTACTTC.

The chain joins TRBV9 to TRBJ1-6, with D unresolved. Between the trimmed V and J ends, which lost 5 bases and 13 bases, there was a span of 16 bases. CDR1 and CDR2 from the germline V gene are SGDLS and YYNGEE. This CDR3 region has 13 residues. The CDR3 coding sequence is TGTGCCAGCAGGCAAACTGGCGGTTTGCCCCTCCACTTT. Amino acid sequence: CASRQTGGLPLHF.

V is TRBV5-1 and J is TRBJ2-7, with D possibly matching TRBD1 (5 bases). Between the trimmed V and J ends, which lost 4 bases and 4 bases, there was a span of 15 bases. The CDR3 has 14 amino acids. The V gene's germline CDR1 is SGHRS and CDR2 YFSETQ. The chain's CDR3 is CASSPTPQGYEQYF. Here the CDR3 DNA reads TGCGCCAGCAGCCCGACCCCCCAGGGTTACGAGCAGTACTTC.

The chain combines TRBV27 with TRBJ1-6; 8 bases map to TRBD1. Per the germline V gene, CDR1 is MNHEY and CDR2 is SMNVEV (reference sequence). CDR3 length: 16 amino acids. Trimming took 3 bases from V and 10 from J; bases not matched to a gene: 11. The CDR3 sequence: CASSFEAGQGRSPLHF. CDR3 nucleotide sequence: TGTGCCAGCAGTTTTGAGGCCGGACAGGGAAGGTCACCCCTCCACTTT.

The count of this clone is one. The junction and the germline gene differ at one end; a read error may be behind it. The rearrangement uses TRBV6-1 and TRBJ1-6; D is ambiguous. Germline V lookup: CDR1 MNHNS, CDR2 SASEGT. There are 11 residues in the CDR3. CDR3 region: CASSEGQSVVF. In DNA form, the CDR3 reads TGTGCCAGCAGTGAAGGGCAGTCCGTGGTTTTT.

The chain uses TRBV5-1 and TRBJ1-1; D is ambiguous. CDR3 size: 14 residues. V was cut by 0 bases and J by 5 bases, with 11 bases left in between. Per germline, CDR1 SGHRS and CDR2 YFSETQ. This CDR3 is CASSLEEAKTEAFF. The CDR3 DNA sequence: TGCGCCAGCAGCTTGGAGGAGGCCAAAACTGAAGCTTTCTTT.

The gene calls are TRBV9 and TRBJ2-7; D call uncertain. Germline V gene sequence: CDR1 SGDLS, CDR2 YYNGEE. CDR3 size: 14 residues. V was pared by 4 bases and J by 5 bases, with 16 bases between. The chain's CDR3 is CASSPDMSWHEQYF. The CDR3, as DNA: TGTGCCAGCAGCCCCGACATGAGCTGGCACGAGCAGTACTTC.

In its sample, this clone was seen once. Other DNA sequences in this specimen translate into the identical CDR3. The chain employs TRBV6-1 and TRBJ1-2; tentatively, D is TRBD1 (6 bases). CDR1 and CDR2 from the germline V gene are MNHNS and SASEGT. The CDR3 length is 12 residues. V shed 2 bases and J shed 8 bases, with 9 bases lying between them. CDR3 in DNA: TGTGCCAGCAGTGAAACAGGGTACGGCTACACCTTC. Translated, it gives CASSETGYGYTF.

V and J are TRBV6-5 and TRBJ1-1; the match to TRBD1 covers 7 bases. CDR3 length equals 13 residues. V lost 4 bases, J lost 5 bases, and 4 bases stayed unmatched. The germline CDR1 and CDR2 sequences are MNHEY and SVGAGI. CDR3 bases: TGTGCCAGCAGTTCAGGGGGTGGGACTGAAGCTTTCTTT. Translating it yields CASSSGGGTEAFF.